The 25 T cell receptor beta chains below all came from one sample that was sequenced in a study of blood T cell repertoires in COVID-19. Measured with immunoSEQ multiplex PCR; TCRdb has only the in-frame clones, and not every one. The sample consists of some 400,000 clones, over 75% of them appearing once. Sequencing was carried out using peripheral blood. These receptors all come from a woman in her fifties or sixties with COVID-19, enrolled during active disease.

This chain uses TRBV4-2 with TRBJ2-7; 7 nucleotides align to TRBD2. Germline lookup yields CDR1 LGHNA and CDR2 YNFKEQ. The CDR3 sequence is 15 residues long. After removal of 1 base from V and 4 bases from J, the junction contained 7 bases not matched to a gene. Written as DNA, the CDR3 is TGTGCCAGCAGCCAAGCCCCCCAGGGAGGGTACGAGCAGTACTTC. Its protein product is CASSQAPQGGYEQYF.

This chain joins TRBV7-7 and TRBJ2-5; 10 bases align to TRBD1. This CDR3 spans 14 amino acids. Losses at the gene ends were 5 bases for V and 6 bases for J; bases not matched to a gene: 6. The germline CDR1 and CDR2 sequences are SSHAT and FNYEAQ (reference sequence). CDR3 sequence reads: CASSRQGAGQTQYF. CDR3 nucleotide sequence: TGTGCCAGCAGCCGACAGGGGGCAGGACAGACCCAGTACTTC.

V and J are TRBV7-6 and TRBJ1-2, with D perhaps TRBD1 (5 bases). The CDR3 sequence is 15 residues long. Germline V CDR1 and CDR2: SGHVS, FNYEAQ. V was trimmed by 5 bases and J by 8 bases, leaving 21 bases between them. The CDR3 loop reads CASSPRGVPQEGYTF. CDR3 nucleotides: TGTGCCAGCAGCCCCCGGGGGGTCCCCCAGGAGGGCTACACCTTC.

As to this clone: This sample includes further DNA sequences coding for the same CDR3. This chain's CDR3 is CASSHGTVNTEAFF. As DNA, the CDR3 is TGCGCCAGCAGCCACGGGACTGTGAACACTGAAGCTTTCTTT. The chain has TRBV5-1 and TRBJ1-1; possible D gene TRBD1, 5 bases. There are 14 residues in the CDR3. The V and J ends lost 4 bases and 0 bases respectively, with 10 bases between them. CDR1 is SGHRS, CDR2 YFSETQ, per germline.

The CDR3 DNA reads TGTGCCAGCTCACAAGACAGGGTGGATTCACCCCTCCACTTT. Encoded protein: CASSQDRVDSPLHF. The rearrangement uses TRBV18 and TRBJ1-6; 7 nucleotides agree with TRBD1. CDR3 size: 14 residues. The trim removed 4 bases at V and 8 bases at J, leaving 5 bases unmatched. Per germline, CDR1 KGHSH and CDR2 LQKENI.

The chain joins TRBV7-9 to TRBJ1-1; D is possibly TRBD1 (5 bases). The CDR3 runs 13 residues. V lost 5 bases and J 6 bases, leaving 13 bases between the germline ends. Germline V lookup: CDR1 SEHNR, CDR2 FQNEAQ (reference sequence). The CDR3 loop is CASSPGGRAEAFF. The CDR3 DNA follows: TGTGCCAGCAGCCCCGGGGGTCGTGCTGAAGCTTTCTTT.

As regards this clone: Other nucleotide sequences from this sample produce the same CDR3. CDR3 loop: CASSLAGSYEQYF. The CDR3 DNA follows: TGCGCCAGCAGCTTGGCTGGGAGTTACGAGCAGTACTTC. V usage is TRBV5-1 and J usage is TRBJ2-7; the D gene is possibly TRBD2 (5 bases). There are 13 residues in the CDR3. Trimming removed 0 bases at V and 4 bases at J, with 8 bases between. The V gene's germline CDR1 is SGHRS and CDR2 YFSETQ.

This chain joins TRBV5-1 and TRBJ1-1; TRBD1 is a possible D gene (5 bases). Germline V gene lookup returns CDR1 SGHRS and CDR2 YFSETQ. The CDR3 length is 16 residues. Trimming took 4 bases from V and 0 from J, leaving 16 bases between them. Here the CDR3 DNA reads TGCGCCAGCAGCCCACGCTCAGCAGGGCTGAACACTGAAGCTTTCTTT. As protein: CASSPRSAGLNTEAFF.

The CDR3 here is CASSSRSFSTDTQYF. CDR3 in DNA: TGTGCCAGTAGTTCCCGGAGCTTTAGCACAGATACGCAGTATTTT. The chain employs TRBV19 and TRBJ2-3, with no clear D. Germline lookup yields CDR1 LNHDA and CDR2 SQIVND (reference sequence). Trimming took off 5 bases at V and 0 bases at J, with 12 bases between the two ends. The length of the CDR3 is 15 residues.

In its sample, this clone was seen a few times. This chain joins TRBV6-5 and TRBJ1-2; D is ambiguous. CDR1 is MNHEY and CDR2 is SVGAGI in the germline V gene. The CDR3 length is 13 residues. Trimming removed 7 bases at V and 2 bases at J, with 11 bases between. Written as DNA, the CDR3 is TGTGCCAGCATCAGAGGCGGAAACTATGGCTACACCTTC. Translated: CASIRGGNYGYTF.

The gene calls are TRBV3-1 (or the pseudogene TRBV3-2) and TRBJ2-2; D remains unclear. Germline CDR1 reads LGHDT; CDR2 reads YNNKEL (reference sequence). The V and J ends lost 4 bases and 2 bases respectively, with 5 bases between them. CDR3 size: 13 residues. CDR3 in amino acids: CASSLRNTGELFF. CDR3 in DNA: TGTGCCAGCAGCCTTAGAAACACCGGGGAGCTGTTTTTT.

CDR3 residues: CACRGKGSGPDTEAFF. CDR3 DNA sequence: TGTGCCTGCAGGGGAAAAGGGTCGGGGCCTGACACTGAAGCTTTCTTT. The V and J genes are TRBV30 and TRBJ1-1; D is possibly TRBD1 (6 bases). V lost 6 bases to trimming and J lost 3 bases, with 23 bases between them. CDR1 is GTSNPN, CDR2 SVGIG, per germline (reference sequence). The CDR3 loop spans 16 amino acids. Full variable domain (outside the CDR3, taken from reference TRBV30 and TRBJ1-1): SQTIHQWPATLVQPVGSPLSLECTVEGTSNPNLYWYRQAAGRGLQLLFYSVGIGQISSEVPQNLSASRPQDRQFILSSKKLLLSDSGFYLCACRGKGSGPDTEAFFGQGTRLTVV.

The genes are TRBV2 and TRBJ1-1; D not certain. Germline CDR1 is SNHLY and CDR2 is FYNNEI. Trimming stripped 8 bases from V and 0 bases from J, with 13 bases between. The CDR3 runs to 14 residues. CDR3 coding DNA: TGTGCCAGCGAGGCTCCCTATATGAACACTGAAGCTTTCTTT. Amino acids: CASEAPYMNTEAFF.

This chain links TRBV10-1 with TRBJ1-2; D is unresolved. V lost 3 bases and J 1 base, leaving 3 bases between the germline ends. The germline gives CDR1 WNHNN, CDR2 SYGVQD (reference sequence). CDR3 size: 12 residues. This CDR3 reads CASSDNNYGYTF. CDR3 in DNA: TGCGCCAGCAGTGACAATAACTATGGCTACACCTTC.

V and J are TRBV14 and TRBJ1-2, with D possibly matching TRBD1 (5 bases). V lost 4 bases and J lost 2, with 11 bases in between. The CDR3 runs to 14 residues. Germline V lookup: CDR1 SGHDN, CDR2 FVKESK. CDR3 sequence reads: CASSRGERNYGYTF. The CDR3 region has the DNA TGTGCCAGCAGCCGGGGGGAGAGAAACTATGGCTACACCTTC.

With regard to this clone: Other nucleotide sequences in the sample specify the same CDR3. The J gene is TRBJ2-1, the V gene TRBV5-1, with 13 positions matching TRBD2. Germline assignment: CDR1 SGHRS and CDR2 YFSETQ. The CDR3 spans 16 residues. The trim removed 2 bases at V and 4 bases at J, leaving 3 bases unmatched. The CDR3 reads CASSLTSGGAYNEQFF. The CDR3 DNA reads TGCGCCAGCAGCTTAACTAGCGGGGGGGCTTACAATGAGCAGTTCTTC.

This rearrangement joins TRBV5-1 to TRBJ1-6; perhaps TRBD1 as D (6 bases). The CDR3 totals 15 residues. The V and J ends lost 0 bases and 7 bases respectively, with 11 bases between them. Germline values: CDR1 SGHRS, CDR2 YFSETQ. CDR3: CASSLAPQGNSPLHF. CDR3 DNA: TGCGCCAGCAGCTTGGCCCCTCAGGGGAATTCACCCCTCCACTTT.

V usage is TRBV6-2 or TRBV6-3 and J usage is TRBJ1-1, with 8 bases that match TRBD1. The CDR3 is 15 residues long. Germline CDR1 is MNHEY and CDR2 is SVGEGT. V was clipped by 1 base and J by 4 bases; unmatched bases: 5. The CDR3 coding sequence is TGTGCCAGCAGTTACTTTAGGACAGGGACCACTGAAGCTTTCTTT. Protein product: CASSYFRTGTTEAFF.

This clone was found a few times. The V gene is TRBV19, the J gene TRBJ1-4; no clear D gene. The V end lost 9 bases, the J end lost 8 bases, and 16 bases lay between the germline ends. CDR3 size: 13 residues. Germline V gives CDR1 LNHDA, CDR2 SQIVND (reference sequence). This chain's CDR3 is CASAWAPWEKLFF. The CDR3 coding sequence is TGTGCCAGCGCCTGGGCACCTTGGGAAAAACTGTTTTTT.

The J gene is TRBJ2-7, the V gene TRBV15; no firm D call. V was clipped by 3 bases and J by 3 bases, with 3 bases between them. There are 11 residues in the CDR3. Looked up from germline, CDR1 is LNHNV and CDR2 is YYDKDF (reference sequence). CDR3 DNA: TGTGCCACCAGCAGCTACTACGAGCAGTACTTC. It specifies CATSSYYEQYF.

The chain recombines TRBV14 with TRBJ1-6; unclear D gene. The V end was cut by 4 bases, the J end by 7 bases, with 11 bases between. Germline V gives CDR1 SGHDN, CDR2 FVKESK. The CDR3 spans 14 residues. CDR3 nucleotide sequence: TGTGCCAGCAGCCTAATATCGGGAAATTCACCCCTCCACTTT. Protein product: CASSLISGNSPLHF.

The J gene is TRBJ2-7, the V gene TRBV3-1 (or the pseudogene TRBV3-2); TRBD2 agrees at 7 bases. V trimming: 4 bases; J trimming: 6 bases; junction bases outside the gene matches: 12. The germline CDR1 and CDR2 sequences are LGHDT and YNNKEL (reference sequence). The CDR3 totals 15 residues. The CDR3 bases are TGTGCCAGCAGCCCTACGAGGACTAGTCGGGGCGAGCAGTACTTC. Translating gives CASSPTRTSRGEQYF.

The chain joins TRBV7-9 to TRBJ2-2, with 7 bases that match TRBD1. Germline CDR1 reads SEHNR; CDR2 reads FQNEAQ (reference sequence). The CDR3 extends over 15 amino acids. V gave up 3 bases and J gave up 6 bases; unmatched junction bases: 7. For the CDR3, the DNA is TGTGCCAGCAGCTTTCCACAGGGGAATGCCGGGGAGCTGTTTTTT. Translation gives CASSFPQGNAGELFF. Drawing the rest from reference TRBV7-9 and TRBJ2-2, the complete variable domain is DTGVSQNPRHKITKRGQNVTFRCDPISEHNRLYWYRQTLGQGPEFLTYFQNEAQLEKSRLLSDRFSAERPKGSFSTLEIQRTEQGDSAMYLCASSFPQGNAGELFFGEGSRLTVL.

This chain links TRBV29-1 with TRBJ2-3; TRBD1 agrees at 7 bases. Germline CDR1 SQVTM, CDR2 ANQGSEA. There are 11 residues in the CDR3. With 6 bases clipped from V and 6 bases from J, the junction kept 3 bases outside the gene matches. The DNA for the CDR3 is TGCAGCGTAAGGGGGCGCGATACGCAGTATTTT. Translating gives CSVRGRDTQYF.

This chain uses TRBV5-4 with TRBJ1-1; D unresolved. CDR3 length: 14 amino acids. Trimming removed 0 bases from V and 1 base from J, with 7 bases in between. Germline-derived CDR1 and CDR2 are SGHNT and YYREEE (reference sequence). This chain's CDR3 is CASSLAGANTEAFF. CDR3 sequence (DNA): TGTGCCAGCAGCTTGGCAGGTGCGAACACTGAAGCTTTCTTT. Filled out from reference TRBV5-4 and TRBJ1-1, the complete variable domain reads ETGVTQSPTHLIKTRGQQVTLRCSSQSGHNTVSWYQQALGQGPQFIFQYYREEENGRGNFPPRFSGLQFPNYSSELNVNALELDDSALYLCASSLAGANTEAFFGQGTRLTVV.